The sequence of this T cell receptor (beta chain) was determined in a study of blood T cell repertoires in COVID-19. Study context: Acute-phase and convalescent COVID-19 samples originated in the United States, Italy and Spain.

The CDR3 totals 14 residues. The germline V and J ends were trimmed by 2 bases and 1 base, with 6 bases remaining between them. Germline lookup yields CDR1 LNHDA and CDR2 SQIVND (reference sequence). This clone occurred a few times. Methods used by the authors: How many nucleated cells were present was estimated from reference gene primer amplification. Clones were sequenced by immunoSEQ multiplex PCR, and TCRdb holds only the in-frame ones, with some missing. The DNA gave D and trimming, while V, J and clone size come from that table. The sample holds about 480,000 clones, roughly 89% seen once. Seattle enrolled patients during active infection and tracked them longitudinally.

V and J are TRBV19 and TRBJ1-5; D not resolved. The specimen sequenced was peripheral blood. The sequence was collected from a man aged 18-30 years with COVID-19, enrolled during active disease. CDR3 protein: CASSILGSNQPQHF. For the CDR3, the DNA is TGTGCCAGTAGTATACTTGGCAGCAATCAGCCCCAGCATTTT.